This section outlines one T cell receptor (beta chain) sequence together with its context. Its target is not known. This record comes from a study of cytomegalovirus exposure and HLA in healthy donors. In the PCR, 60 Vbeta and 13 Jbeta primers were used. In the original processing: Later, an analysis found 75 million to 90 million unique TCR beta chains, and 8.5 million to 12 million of these were shared. Generated by immunoSEQ multiplex PCR, the TCRdb table keeps only in-frame clones and is missing some. V and J calls and clone size are those listed in that table; D and trimming were worked out from the DNA. Among approximately 130,000 clones listed, roughly 8.8% were seen once. CDR3 length equals 15 residues. The V and J ends lost 4 bases and 1 base, in that order; junction bases with no gene match: 1. Germline loops: CDR1 SGHTA, CDR2 FQGNSA. Findings of the study overall: In a later analysis, compared with equally common non-associated chains, HLA-associated beta chains were more expanded. Most of the TCR beta V segments (in an earlier analysis) were productive either about 87% or about 30% of the time. With later analysis, a missense DCLRE1C variant became linked to TCR beta V- and J-gene trimming.

The sequence came from a woman between 35 and 50 years old in good health and CMV-seropositive. Sequenced input: PBMCs. The rearrangement uses TRBV7-2 and TRBJ2-6; TRBD1 matches 7 bases. The CDR3 DNA reads TGTGCCAGCAGCTCGACAGGGTCTGGGGCCAACGTCCTGACTTTC. It is translated as CASSSTGSGANVLTF.